This TCR beta chain is from a study of blood T cell repertoires in COVID-19. Study as a whole: The United States, Italy and Spain supplied acute and convalescent COVID-19 samples. The analysed material was cDNA or gDNA that came from T cells, B-cell-depleted T cells, or PBMCs.

Followed longitudinally, the Seattle patients had been enrolled during active infection. Authors' methods: Reference gene primer amplification gave estimated nucleated cell counts. Profiled with immunoSEQ multiplex PCR; TCRdb holds only in-frame clones, not every one. The V and J calls and clone size come from that table; D and trimming were worked out from the DNA. The sample shows 150,000 to 200,000 clones, roughly four fifths of them seen only once. This TCR came from a woman aged 65 to 85 with COVID-19, enrolled during active disease. Sequencing input: peripheral blood.

This CDR3 is CASRFDRRTEAFF. CDR3 DNA sequence: TGTGCCAGCAGATTCGACAGGCGGACTGAAGCTTTCTTT. This sequence joins TRBV2 and TRBJ1-1; possibly TRBD1 for D (6 bases). CDR3 size: 13 residues. CDR1 is SNHLY and CDR2 is FYNNEI in the germline V gene. Trimming took off 6 bases at V and 5 bases at J, with 13 bases between the two ends.